This T cell receptor (beta chain) stems from a study of yellow fever vaccine responses in identical twins. The study's findings and limits: Twins reportedly appeared to share part of their vaccine T cell response while keeping part individual.

The V end lost 11 bases, the J end lost 9 bases, and 29 bases lay between the germline ends. CDR3 length: 16 amino acids. Germline CDR1 LNHDA, CDR2 SQIVND (reference sequence). Each CDR3 protein gets one entry after TCRdb re-called the RT-PCR reads with MiXCR. The sample shows about 1,000 distinct CDR3 sequences, approximately 90% of them seen only once. In regard to this clonotype: The antigen is unknown.

The specimen comprised T cells from blood (PBMCs), unsorted or a sorted subset (not recorded which), sampled before or after yellow fever vaccination (not recorded which). This clonotype was obtained from a woman in her late teens or twenties who received the yellow fever vaccine. The rearrangement links TRBV19 to TRBJ2-1; unclear D gene. The CDR3 reads CACSDLPRVLDSEQFF. The CDR3 DNA sequence: TGTGCCTGCTCGGATTTGCCCCGGGTATTAGATTCTGAGCAGTTCTTC.